The 17 T cell receptor beta chains below come from one sample, sequenced in a study of cytomegalovirus exposure and HLA in healthy donors. 60 Vbeta and 13 Jbeta primers were used in PCR. This table comes from immunoSEQ multiplex PCR, and its TCRdb copy is limited to in-frame clones, with some not included. The sample consists of about 70,000 clones, about 74% of them appearing once. Sequencing was performed on PBMCs. The source is a human donor in good health.

The V gene is TRBV6-5, the J gene TRBJ2-2; 7 positions agree with TRBD1. The V gene's germline CDR1 is MNHEY and CDR2 SVGAGI. The trim removed 4 bases at V and 4 bases at J, leaving 6 bases unmatched. The CDR3 spans 15 residues. The CDR3 nucleotides are TGTGCCAGCAGTTCCGACAGGGTGCGCACCGGGGAGCTGTTTTTT. It is translated as CASSSDRVRTGELFF.

The DNA of the CDR3 is TGCGCCAGCAGTGACAGGGGAGCTACAGATACGCAGTATTTT. Its protein is CASSDRGATDTQYF. This chain uses TRBV10-1 with TRBJ2-3; a possible D gene is TRBD1 (6 bases). Germline V gene lookup returns CDR1 WNHNN and CDR2 SYGVQD (reference sequence). This CDR3 spans 14 amino acids. Trimming removed 3 bases from V and 3 bases from J, with 10 bases in between.

V gene TRBV5-1 combines with J gene TRBJ1-4, with 10 positions matching TRBD1. CDR3 length: 16 residues. Per the germline V gene, CDR1 is SGHRS and CDR2 is YFSETQ. V lost 4 bases, J lost 4 bases, and 7 bases stayed unmatched. The CDR3 sequence is CASSAGQGDFNEKLFF. For the CDR3, the DNA is TGCGCCAGCAGCGCCGGACAGGGGGACTTTAATGAAAAACTGTTTTTT.

The chain is built from TRBV30 and TRBJ2-4; possible D gene TRBD1, 5 bases. Per the germline V gene, CDR1 is GTSNPN and CDR2 is SVGIG (reference sequence). Trimming cost V 2 bases and J 6 bases, with 11 bases left between them. The CDR3 covers 13 residues. The CDR3 sequence is CAWSKQVGNIQYF. The CDR3 DNA reads as TGTGCCTGGAGTAAACAGGTTGGAAACATTCAGTACTTC.

This clone has only a few counts. The J gene is TRBJ2-3, the V gene TRBV7-8, with 12 bases aligning to TRBD2. J was trimmed by 0 bases and V by 0 bases; bases with no gene match: 10. Germline-derived CDR1 and CDR2 are SGHVS and FQNEAQ. The CDR3 has 20 amino acids. CDR3 sequence reads: CASSLARTSGRPQSTDTQYF. CDR3 coding DNA: TGTGCCAGCAGCTTAGCGCGCACTAGCGGGAGGCCTCAAAGCACAGATACGCAGTATTTT.

CDR3 in DNA: TGTGCCAGTACCACGGAGGACCAAGAGACCCAGTACTTC. Its translation is CASTTEDQETQYF. The gene calls are TRBV19 and TRBJ2-5, with D tentatively TRBD2 (5 bases). Per the germline V gene, CDR1 is LNHDA and CDR2 is SQIVND (reference sequence). V was trimmed by 7 bases and J by 0 bases, leaving 9 bases between them. CDR3 size: 13 residues.

The chain is built from TRBV6-5 and TRBJ1-2, with unresolved D. The V and J ends lost 5 bases and 4 bases respectively, with 17 bases between them. Germline CDR1 and CDR2: MNHEY and SVGAGI. This CDR3 region has 15 residues. Here the CDR3 DNA reads TGTGCCAGCAGTACCCCGGACTCCGCTCCCTATGGCTACACCTTC. Protein: CASSTPDSAPYGYTF.

V usage is TRBV9 and J usage is TRBJ2-5, with D perhaps TRBD1 (6 bases). The ends were cut back, 2 bases at V and 5 bases at J, with 13 bases in the middle. The CDR3 has 14 amino acids. CDR1 and CDR2 (germline): SGDLS, YYNGEE. The CDR3 protein is CASSVSPQGETQYF. The CDR3 DNA follows: TGTGCCAGCAGCGTTTCCCCCCAGGGGGAGACCCAGTACTTC.

The V gene is TRBV5-1, the J gene TRBJ2-3; D gene unclear. Per germline, CDR1 SGHRS and CDR2 YFSETQ. Deletions cut 0 bases from V and 2 bases from J, with 13 bases between. The CDR3 has 16 residues. The CDR3, as DNA: TGCGCCAGCAGCTTGGCCTCTGGAGCCATCACAGATACGCAGTATTTT. Its protein product is CASSLASGAITDTQYF.

This clone was recorded a few times. This rearrangement joins TRBV10-3 to TRBJ1-2; D uncertain. The CDR3 sequence is 13 residues long. Trimming took off 8 bases at V and 6 bases at J, with 16 bases between the two ends. Looked up from germline, CDR1 is ENHRY and CDR2 is SYGVKD. CDR3 protein: CAIRPPEGNGYTF. As DNA, the CDR3 is TGTGCCATCCGACCACCGGAGGGCAATGGCTACACCTTC.

Only one count was recorded for this clone. This chain connects TRBV30 to TRBJ1-5, with D maybe TRBD1 (5 bases). The germline V gene has CDR1 GTSNPN and CDR2 SVGIG (reference sequence). The V and J ends lost 4 bases and 4 bases respectively, with 11 bases between them. The CDR3 is made up of 13 amino acids. CDR3 bases: TGTGCCTGGAACGCAGGGTTTAATCAGCCCCAGCATTTT. Its protein is CAWNAGFNQPQHF.

The rearrangement links TRBV2 to TRBJ1-1; D remains ambiguous. This CDR3 is 14 amino acids long. Germline loops: CDR1 SNHLY, CDR2 FYNNEI. V was shortened by 1 base and J by 3 bases, with 9 bases between the two germline ends. The CDR3 DNA sequence: TGTGCCAGCAGTGAAGGTGGGCGATACACTGAAGCTTTCTTT. The encoded protein is CASSEGGRYTEAFF.

The chain combines TRBV9 with TRBJ1-1; D gene uncertain. The CDR3 spans 13 residues. Deletions cut 0 bases from V and 11 bases from J, with 14 bases between. Germline CDR1 reads SGDLS; CDR2 reads YYNGEE. The chain's CDR3 is CASSVEGLGGAFF. The CDR3 DNA reads as TGTGCCAGCAGCGTAGAAGGGCTGGGAGGGGCTTTCTTT.

The J gene is TRBJ1-2, the V gene TRBV2, with D perhaps TRBD1 (5 bases). Germline V gene data show CDR1 as SNHLY and CDR2 as FYNNEI. V was cut by 8 bases and J by 3 bases, with 13 bases left in between. This CDR3 has 13 residues. CDR3 nucleotides: TGTGCCAGCGGGCCAGGGCCTTACTATGGCTACACCTTC. Its translation: CASGPGPYYGYTF.

The chain uses TRBV30 and TRBJ1-2; 8 positions match TRBD1. This CDR3 is built from 13 residues. V was pared by 7 bases and J by 8 bases, with 12 bases of the junction left unmatched. Germline V gives CDR1 GTSNPN, CDR2 SVGIG (reference sequence). The CDR3 nucleotides read TGTGCCTCAATAGGACAGGGAAGATGGGGCTACACCTTC. It is translated as CASIGQGRWGYTF.

The chain joins TRBV18 to TRBJ1-1, with 9 bases matching TRBD1. The CDR3 is made up of 16 amino acids. The ends lost 2 bases at V and 1 base at J; junction bases unmatched: 5. In germline, CDR1 is KGHSH, CDR2 LQKENI. CDR3 DNA: TGTGCCAGCTCACCAAGGGAGACAGGGGGGAACACTGAAGCTTTCTTT. Translated, it gives CASSPRETGGNTEAFF.

The chain employs TRBV6-1 and TRBJ2-7; TRBD2 might be the D (7 bases). Trimming removed 8 bases from V and 5 bases from J, with 19 bases in between. Germline V CDR1 and CDR2: MNHNS, SASEGT. There are 14 residues in the CDR3. As DNA, the CDR3 is TGTGCCAGCCGCCTGCGAGGGGGGGCCGACGAGCAGTACTTC. Translated: CASRLRGGADEQYF.